A single sample gave rise to the 29 T cell receptor beta chains below, sequenced in a study of blood T cells in healthy people across ages. A second PCR, run for about 6 to 12 cycles, used a sample-barcoded 5' primer plus a J-beta primer mix. In TCRdb, the 5' RACE reads were re-called with MiXCR into one record per CDR3 protein. The table shows about 1.6 million distinct CDR3 sequences, with around 35% occurring only once. The sequencing input was blood. The receptor set was obtained from a woman aged 25 to 39 in good health.

V is TRBV5-6 and J is TRBJ2-7; D may be TRBD2 (6 bases). This CDR3 contains 12 residues. The V end was cut by 4 bases, the J end by 4 bases, with 9 bases between. Per the germline V gene, CDR1 is SGHDT and CDR2 is YYEEEE. CDR3 protein: CASSHAGYEQYF. The DNA for the CDR3 is TGTGCCAGCAGCCACGCGGGATACGAGCAGTACTTC.

V and J are TRBV20-1 and TRBJ1-2; the match to TRBD1 covers 10 bases. There are 19 residues in the CDR3. From germline, CDR1 is DFQATT and CDR2 SNEGSKA (reference sequence). V was pared by 3 bases and J by 4 bases, with 20 bases of the junction left unmatched. CDR3 protein: CSARPYPTGGRIVFYGYTF. The CDR3 bases are TGCAGTGCTAGGCCCTACCCGACAGGGGGCAGGATCGTATTCTATGGCTACACCTTC.

V is TRBV6-1 and J is TRBJ1-2; no reliable D call. In germline, CDR1 is MNHNS, CDR2 SASEGT. The CDR3 loop spans 14 amino acids. V dropped 4 bases and J dropped 4 bases, with 13 bases sitting between them. Written as DNA, the CDR3 is TGTGCCAGCAGTGCCGCAGGACCGGGCTATGGCTACACCTTC. Protein product: CASSAAGPGYGYTF.

This clonotype has just a few counts. J is TRBJ1-2 and V is TRBV12-3 or TRBV12-4; D may be TRBD1 (5 bases). Between the trimmed V and J ends, which lost 5 bases and 5 bases, there was a span of 15 bases. The CDR3 sequence is 14 residues long. CDR3 nucleotide sequence: TGTGCCAGCAGTATACGGGGCTTACAATATGGCTACACCTTC. Protein product: CASSIRGLQYGYTF.

The rearrangement uses TRBV30 and TRBJ2-7; D call uncertain. Trimming removed 4 bases from V and 7 bases from J, with 14 bases in between. The CDR3 spans 12 residues. Per germline, CDR1 GTSNPN and CDR2 SVGIG (reference sequence). The CDR3 loop reads CAWKSKQPEQYF. The CDR3, as DNA: TGTGCCTGGAAATCTAAACAGCCTGAGCAGTACTTC.

On this clonotype: With a much larger clone just one base away, this may be a read error. The rearrangement uses TRBV20-1 and TRBJ2-1, with D perhaps being TRBD1 or TRBD2 (5 bases each). The CDR3 has 16 amino acids. V gave up 5 bases and J gave up 2 bases, with 19 bases separating them. Germline values: CDR1 DFQATT, CDR2 SNEGSKA (reference sequence). For the CDR3, the DNA is TGCAGTGCTCTTCTCCGGGGCGGTAGCCCCTACAATGAGCAGTTCTTC. Translated: CSALLRGGSPYNEQFF.

V usage is TRBV10-3 and J usage is TRBJ2-5; maybe TRBD1 (6 bases). Germline-derived CDR1 and CDR2 are ENHRY and SYGVKD. V was clipped by 5 bases and J by 4 bases, with 11 bases between them. The CDR3 is made up of 13 amino acids. CDR3 sequence: CAISPQGLETQYF. In DNA, the CDR3 is TGTGCCATCAGTCCACAGGGTCTAGAGACCCAGTACTTC.

The chain joins TRBV7-7 to TRBJ2-4; a weak D match, TRBD2 (5 bases). Germline V gene lookup returns CDR1 SSHAT and CDR2 FNYEAQ (reference sequence). V was clipped by 2 bases and J by 0 bases, with 14 bases between them. The CDR3 contains 17 residues. The CDR3 coding sequence is TGTGCCAGCAGCTTAAAGTTAAGGACTCTAGCCAAAAACATTCAGTACTTC. Translation: CASSLKLRTLAKNIQYF.

The genes are TRBV9 and TRBJ2-3, with no clear D. CDR3 length: 14 residues. V dropped 0 bases and J dropped 6 bases, with 11 bases sitting between them. From germline, CDR1 is SGDLS and CDR2 YYNGEE. The CDR3 DNA sequence: TGTGCCAGCAGCGTAGGGGTGGCGGCGGATACGCAGTATTTT. It is translated as CASSVGVAADTQYF.

The genes are TRBV4-1 and TRBJ1-4; D gene unclear. The CDR3 spans 16 residues. CDR1 MGHRA and CDR2 YSYEKL come from the germline V gene. Between the trimmed V and J ends, which lost 0 bases and 10 bases, there was a span of 18 bases. In DNA, the CDR3 is TGCGCCAGCAGCCAAGATACACACGTCGTTTTTGGAAAACTGTTTTTT. Its protein is CASSQDTHVVFGKLFF.

This chain uses TRBV29-1 with TRBJ1-1; 8 nucleotides match TRBD1. The V and J ends lost 5 bases and 0 bases, in that order; junction bases with no gene match: 8. The CDR3 totals 15 residues. Germline V gene data show CDR1 as SQVTM and CDR2 as ANQGSEA. The CDR3 region is CSVQGTGGMNTEAFF. The CDR3 DNA follows: TGCAGCGTTCAAGGGACAGGTGGGATGAACACTGAAGCTTTCTTT.

The genes are TRBV6-1 and TRBJ1-1; D uncertain. V dropped 3 bases and J dropped 6 bases, with 11 bases sitting between them. The length of the CDR3 is 13 residues. Germline V gene lookup returns CDR1 MNHNS and CDR2 SASEGT. The CDR3: CASSEVRVSEAFF. CDR3 nucleotide sequence: TGTGCCAGCAGTGAGGTTCGGGTCTCTGAAGCTTTCTTT.

In the case of this clonotype: A read error may be the cause here, since a much bigger clone is one base away. This sequence joins TRBV7-9 and TRBJ2-5; D might be TRBD1 (5 bases). Judging by the DNA end, TRBJ2-7 fits better; the J call may be wrong. The CDR3 is 16 amino acids. The germline V gene encodes CDR1 SEHNR and CDR2 FQNEAQ (reference sequence). The CDR3 bases are TGTGCCAGCAGTTTCAAGTGGGGCAGGAAGGCCTACGAGCAGTACTTC. It is translated as CASSFKWGRKAYEQYF.

The V and J genes are TRBV20-1 and TRBJ2-7; 9 positions match TRBD1. In germline, CDR1 is DFQATT, CDR2 SNEGSKA (reference sequence). The CDR3 is made up of 15 amino acids. V shed 3 bases, J shed 1 base, and the junction held 7 bases outside the gene matches. CDR3 bases: TGCAGTGCTAGTCCTGGGACAGGGTTATCCTACGAGCAGTACTTC. Its protein product is CSASPGTGLSYEQYF.

This clonotype was counted only a few times. Written as DNA, the CDR3 is TGTGCCATCAGTGAGTCGAAGGTGGGCGAGTCATTAGATACGCAGTATTTT. As protein: CAISESKVGESLDTQYF. V is TRBV10-3 and J is TRBJ2-3; no firm D call. The V and J ends lost 0 bases and 5 bases respectively, with 18 bases between them. There are 17 residues in the CDR3. Germline V gene lookup returns CDR1 ENHRY and CDR2 SYGVKD.

In this sample, this clonotype turned up a few times. The chain is built from TRBV2 and TRBJ2-7; TRBD1 or TRBD2 may be the D gene (5 bases each). This CDR3 region has 15 residues. Looked up from germline, CDR1 is SNHLY and CDR2 is FYNNEI. V gave up 6 bases and J gave up 2 bases, with 17 bases separating them. CDR3 loop: CASRGQGFGTYEQYF. The CDR3 DNA follows: TGTGCCAGCAGGGGTCAGGGTTTCGGGACCTACGAGCAGTACTTC. Variable domain in full (rest from reference TRBV2 and TRBJ2-7): EPEVTQTPSHQVTQMGQEVILRCVPISNHLYFYWYRQILGQKVEFLVSFYNNEISEKSEIFDDQFSVERPDGSNFTLKIRSTKLEDSAMYFCASRGQGFGTYEQYFGPGTRLTVT.

The rearrangement uses TRBV7-8 and TRBJ2-3, with D tentatively TRBD2 (5 bases). The CDR3 is made up of 16 amino acids. V dropped 0 bases and J dropped 2 bases, with 12 bases sitting between them. Germline V gene lookup returns CDR1 SGHVS and CDR2 FQNEAQ. The CDR3 sequence: CASSLAGLRVTDTQYF. In nucleotides, the CDR3 is TGTGCCAGCAGCTTAGCGGGTCTGCGGGTCACAGATACGCAGTATTTT.

This clonotype has just a few counts. This chain joins TRBV27 and TRBJ2-4, with a possible D match to TRBD2 (7 bases). The germline CDR1 and CDR2 sequences are MNHEY and SMNVEV (reference sequence). Deletions cut 4 bases from V and 9 bases from J, with 22 bases between. The CDR3 sequence is 16 residues long. The CDR3 region is CASSSPAGEGFVIQYF. The CDR3 region has the DNA TGTGCCAGCAGTTCCCCGGCAGGGGAGGGTTTTGTCATTCAGTACTTC.

Details on this clonotype: A much larger clone is a single base away; this may be a read error. The V gene is TRBV4-1, the J gene TRBJ2-7; D might be TRBD1 or TRBD2, each matching 5 bases. Per the germline V gene, CDR1 is MGHRA and CDR2 is YSYEKL. The V gene lost 4 bases and the J gene lost 4 bases, with 11 bases spanning the gap. The CDR3 loop spans 13 amino acids. CDR3 DNA sequence: TGCGCCAGCAGCCGAGTTGAGGGGTACGAGCAGTACTTC. This gives the protein CASSRVEGYEQYF.

This clonotype was seen only a few times. CDR3: CASTQGRVGPGETQYF. CDR3 in DNA: TGTGCCAGCACCCAAGGGAGGGTTGGGCCGGGGGAGACCCAGTACTTC. The chain combines TRBV21-1 with TRBJ2-5; the DNA was not compared with TRBD2, the D call given in the table. TRBV21-1 is recorded as a pseudogene. The CDR3 is 16 residues long.

This clonotype was detected once. The gene calls are TRBV3-1 and TRBJ2-1; 10 bases fit TRBD2. The CDR3 loop spans 17 amino acids. The germline V gene has CDR1 LGHDT and CDR2 YNNKEL (reference sequence). With 5 bases clipped from V and 6 bases from J, the junction kept 13 bases outside the gene matches. DNA for the CDR3: TGTGCCAGCAGCGTTACGGCAGGACTAGCGGAAACCAATGAGCAGTTCTTC. It codes for CASSVTAGLAETNEQFF.

This clonotype has at least ten counts. V is TRBV4-1 and J is TRBJ2-7; the D gene is possibly TRBD2 (6 bases). The V end lost 1 base, the J end lost 2 bases, and 15 bases lay between the germline ends. Germline CDR1 and CDR2: MGHRA and YSYEKL. The CDR3 has 16 residues. The CDR3 is CASSQGLRGRTYEQYF. CDR3 in DNA: TGCGCCAGCAGCCAAGGCCTGCGGGGTAGGACCTACGAGCAGTACTTC.

The chain carries TRBV28 and TRBJ1-4; the D is unclear. The V gene's germline CDR1 is MDHEN and CDR2 SYDVKM. The CDR3 totals 12 residues. V was clipped by 6 bases and J by 13 bases, with 15 bases between them. CDR3 bases: TGTGCCAGCAGCTCCCGATCGGCGCTACTGTTTTTT. Translation gives CASSSRSALLFF.

This clonotype appeared a few times. The chain employs TRBV10-3 and TRBJ2-5, with D perhaps matching TRBD1 or TRBD2 (6 bases each). Germline-derived CDR1 and CDR2 are ENHRY and SYGVKD. Trimming cost V 4 bases and J 0 bases, with 12 bases left between them. This CDR3 is built from 15 residues. This CDR3 is CAISVARGDQETQYF. The CDR3, as DNA: TGTGCCATCAGTGTAGCTAGGGGGGACCAAGAGACCCAGTACTTC.

The chain has TRBV4-2 and TRBJ2-1; TRBD2 aligns across 11 bases. V dropped 5 bases and J dropped 2; count of bases not matched to a gene: 5. From germline, CDR1 is LGHNA and CDR2 YNFKEQ. This CDR3 is built from 16 residues. The CDR3 DNA reads as TGTGCCAGCAGCTCACTAGCGGGAGCCGCCTACAATGAGCAGTTCTTC. Translated, it gives CASSSLAGAAYNEQFF.

This clonotype was seen only a few times. V and J are TRBV4-1 and TRBJ1-2; D unclear. The germline CDR1 and CDR2 sequences are MGHRA and YSYEKL. The CDR3 has 14 residues. Trimming stripped 0 bases from V and 2 bases from J, with 7 bases between. This CDR3 is CASSQETLNYGYTF. The CDR3, as DNA: TGCGCCAGCAGCCAAGAAACCCTCAACTATGGCTACACCTTC.

This clonotype showed up just a few times. This rearrangement joins TRBV6-1 to TRBJ2-7; no definite D call. Deletions cut 7 bases from V and 2 bases from J, with 9 bases between. Germline assignment: CDR1 MNHNS and CDR2 SASEGT. The CDR3 has 12 residues. The CDR3 DNA follows: TGTGCCAGCACCATCACGACCTACGAGCAGTACTTC. Its translation: CASTITTYEQYF.

V and J are TRBV6-1 and TRBJ2-7; 7 bases are shared with TRBD1. The V and J ends lost 1 base and 2 bases, in that order; junction bases with no gene match: 11. CDR1 and CDR2 from the germline V gene are MNHNS and SASEGT. This CDR3 is 17 amino acids long. CDR3 protein: CASSEVTGTVVTYEQYF. The CDR3 DNA reads TGTGCCAGCAGTGAAGTTACCGGGACAGTCGTAACCTACGAGCAGTACTTC.

The V call is TRBV6-5, the J call TRBJ2-1; D perhaps matches TRBD2 (6 bases). V was pared by 5 bases and J by 3 bases, with 14 bases between. The CDR3 length is 15 residues. CDR1 MNHEY and CDR2 SVGAGI come from the germline V gene. This CDR3 is CASSPQGLIYNEQFF. For the CDR3, the DNA is TGTGCCAGCAGTCCCCAGGGACTGATCTACAATGAGCAGTTCTTC.